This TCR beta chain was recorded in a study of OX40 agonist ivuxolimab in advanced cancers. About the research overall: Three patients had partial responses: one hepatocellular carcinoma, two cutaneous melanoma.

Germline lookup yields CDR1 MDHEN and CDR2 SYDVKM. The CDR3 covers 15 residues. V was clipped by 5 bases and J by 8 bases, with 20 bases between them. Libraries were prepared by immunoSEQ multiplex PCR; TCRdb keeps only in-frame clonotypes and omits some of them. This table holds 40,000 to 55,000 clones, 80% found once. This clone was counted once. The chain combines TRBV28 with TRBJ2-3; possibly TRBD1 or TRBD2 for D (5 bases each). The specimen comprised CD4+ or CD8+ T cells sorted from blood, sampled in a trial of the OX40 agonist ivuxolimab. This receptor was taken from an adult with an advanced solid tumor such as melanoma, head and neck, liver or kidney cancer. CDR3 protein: CASSLSGTGEGTQYF. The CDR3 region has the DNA TGTGCCAGCAGTCTATCCGGGACCGGAGAGGGTACGCAGTATTTT.